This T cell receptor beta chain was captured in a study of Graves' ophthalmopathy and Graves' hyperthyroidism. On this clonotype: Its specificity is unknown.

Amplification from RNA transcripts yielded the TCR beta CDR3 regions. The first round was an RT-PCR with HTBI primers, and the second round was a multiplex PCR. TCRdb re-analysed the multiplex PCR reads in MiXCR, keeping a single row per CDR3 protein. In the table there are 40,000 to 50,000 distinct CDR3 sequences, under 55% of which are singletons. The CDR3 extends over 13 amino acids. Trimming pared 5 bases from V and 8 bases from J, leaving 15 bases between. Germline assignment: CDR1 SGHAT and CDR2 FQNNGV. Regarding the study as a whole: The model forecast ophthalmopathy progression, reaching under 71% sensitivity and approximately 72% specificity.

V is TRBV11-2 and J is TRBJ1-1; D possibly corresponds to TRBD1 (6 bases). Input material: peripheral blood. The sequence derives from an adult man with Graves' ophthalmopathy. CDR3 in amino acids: CASSLSVGGEAFF. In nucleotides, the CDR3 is TGTGCCAGCAGCCTCTCAGTGGGGGGCGAAGCTTTCTTT.